The entry below gives a single TCR beta chain sequence along with its context. In the authors' methods: Estimated nucleated cell counts came from reference gene primer amplification. Produced via immunoSEQ multiplex PCR; TCRdb's table is partial and in-frame only. V, J and clone size were drawn from that table, and D and trimming were deduced from the DNA. This table holds over 400,000 clones, approximately 90% found once. Germline V gene data show CDR1 as SQVTM and CDR2 as ANQGSEA. The CDR3 is made up of 15 amino acids. The trim removed 6 bases at V and 2 bases at J, leaving 8 bases unmatched. The data originate from a study of blood T cell repertoires in COVID-19. Across the whole study: Sources were T cells, B-cell-depleted T cells, or PBMCs; the material itself was cDNA or gDNA.

Cohort 3 recovery required two negative PCRs, clearance, or symptom resolution. This sequence originates from an older woman who had recovered from COVID-19. The sample was PBMCs or T cells enriched from blood (not recorded which). The chain has TRBV29-1 and TRBJ1-5, with 9 bases aligning to TRBD1. CDR3 loop: CSVATGGGGNQPQHF. In DNA form, the CDR3 reads TGCAGCGTCGCGACAGGGGGTGGGGGCAATCAGCCCCAGCATTTT.